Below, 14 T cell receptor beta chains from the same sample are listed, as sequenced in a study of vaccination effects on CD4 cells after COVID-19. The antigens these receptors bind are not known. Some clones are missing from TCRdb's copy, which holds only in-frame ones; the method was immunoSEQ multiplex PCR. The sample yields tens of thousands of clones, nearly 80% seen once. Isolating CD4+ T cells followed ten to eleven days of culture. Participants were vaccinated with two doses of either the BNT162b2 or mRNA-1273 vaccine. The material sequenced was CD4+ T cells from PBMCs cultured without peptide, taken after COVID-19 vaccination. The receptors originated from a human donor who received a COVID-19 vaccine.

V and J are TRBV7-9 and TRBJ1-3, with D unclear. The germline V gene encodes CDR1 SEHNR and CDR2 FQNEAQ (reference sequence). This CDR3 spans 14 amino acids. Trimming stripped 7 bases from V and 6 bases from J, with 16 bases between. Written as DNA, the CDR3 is TGTGCCAGCATCGACTCAGGTTCAGAAAACACCATATATTTT. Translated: CASIDSGSENTIYF. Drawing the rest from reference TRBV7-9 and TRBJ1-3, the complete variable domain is DTGVSQNPRHKITKRGQNVTFRCDPISEHNRLYWYRQTLGQGPEFLTYFQNEAQLEKSRLLSDRFSAERPKGSFSTLEIQRTEQGDSAMYLCASIDSGSENTIYFGEGSWLTVV.

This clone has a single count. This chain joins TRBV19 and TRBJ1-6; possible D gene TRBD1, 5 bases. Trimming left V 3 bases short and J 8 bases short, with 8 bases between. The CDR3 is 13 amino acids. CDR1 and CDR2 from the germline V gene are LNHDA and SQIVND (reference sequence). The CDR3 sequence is CASSMQGHSPLHF. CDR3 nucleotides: TGTGCCAGTAGTATGCAGGGACATTCACCCCTCCACTTT.

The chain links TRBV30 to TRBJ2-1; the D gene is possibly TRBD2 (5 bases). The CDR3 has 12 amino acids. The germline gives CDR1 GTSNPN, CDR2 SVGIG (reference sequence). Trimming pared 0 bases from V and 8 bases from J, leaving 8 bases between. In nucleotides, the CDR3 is TGTGCCTGGAGTGTGGGAGTTCATGAGCAGTTCTTC. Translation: CAWSVGVHEQFF. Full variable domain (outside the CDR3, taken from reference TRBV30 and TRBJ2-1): SQTIHQWPATLVQPVGSPLSLECTVEGTSNPNLYWYRQAAGRGLQLLFYSVGIGQISSEVPQNLSASRPQDRQFILSSKKLLLSDSGFYLCAWSVGVHEQFFGPGTRLTVL.

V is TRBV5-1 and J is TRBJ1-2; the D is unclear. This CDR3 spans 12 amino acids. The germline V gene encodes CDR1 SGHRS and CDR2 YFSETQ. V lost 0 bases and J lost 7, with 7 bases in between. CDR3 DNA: TGCGCCAGCAGCTTGGAGGCCTCTGGCTACACCTTC. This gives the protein CASSLEASGYTF.

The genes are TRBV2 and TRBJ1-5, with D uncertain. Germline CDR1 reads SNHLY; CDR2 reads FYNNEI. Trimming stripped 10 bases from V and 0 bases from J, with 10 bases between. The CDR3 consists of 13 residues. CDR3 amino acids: CAMRDYSNQPQHF. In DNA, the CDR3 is TGTGCCATGCGGGATTATAGCAATCAGCCCCAGCATTTT.

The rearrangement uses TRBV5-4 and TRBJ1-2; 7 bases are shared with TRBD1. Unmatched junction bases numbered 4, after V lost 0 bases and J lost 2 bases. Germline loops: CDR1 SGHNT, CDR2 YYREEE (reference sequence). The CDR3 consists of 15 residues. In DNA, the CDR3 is TGTGCCAGCAGCTTGGCCGGCAGGGGGAACTATGGCTACACCTTC. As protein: CASSLAGRGNYGYTF.

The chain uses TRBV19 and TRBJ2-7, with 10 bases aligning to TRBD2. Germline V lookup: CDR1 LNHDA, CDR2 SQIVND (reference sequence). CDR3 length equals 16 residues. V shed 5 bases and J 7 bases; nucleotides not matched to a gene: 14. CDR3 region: CASSSLAGYFLREQYF. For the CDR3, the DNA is TGTGCCAGTAGTTCACTAGCGGGATACTTCCTAAGGGAGCAGTACTTC.

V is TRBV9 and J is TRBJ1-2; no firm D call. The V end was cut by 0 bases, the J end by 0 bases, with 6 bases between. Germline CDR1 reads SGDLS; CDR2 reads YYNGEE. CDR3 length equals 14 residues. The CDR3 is CASSVAVANYGYTF. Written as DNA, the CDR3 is TGTGCCAGCAGCGTAGCGGTAGCTAACTATGGCTACACCTTC. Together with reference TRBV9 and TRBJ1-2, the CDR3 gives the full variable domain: DSGVTQTPKHLITATGQRVTLRCSPRSGDLSVYWYQQSLDQGLQFLIQYYNGEERAKGNILERFSAQQFPDLHSELNLSSLELGDSALYFCASSVAVANYGYTFGSGTRLTVV.

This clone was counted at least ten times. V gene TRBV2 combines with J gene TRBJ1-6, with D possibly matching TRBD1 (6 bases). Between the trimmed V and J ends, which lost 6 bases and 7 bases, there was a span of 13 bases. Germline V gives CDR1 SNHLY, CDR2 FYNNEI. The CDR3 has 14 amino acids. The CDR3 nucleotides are TGTGCCAGCAGCCTGGGAGGGGGGAATTCACCCCTCCACTTT. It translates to CASSLGGGNSPLHF.

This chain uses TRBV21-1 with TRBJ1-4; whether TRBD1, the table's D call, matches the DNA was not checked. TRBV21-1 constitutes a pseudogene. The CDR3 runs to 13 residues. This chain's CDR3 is CASPGQGDEKLFF. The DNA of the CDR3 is TGTGCCAGCCCGGGACAGGGGGATGAAAAACTGTTTTTT.

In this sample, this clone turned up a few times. The CDR3 reads CASSYFGTDIGNTIYF. In DNA, the CDR3 is TGTGCCAGCAGTTACTTTGGGACAGATATTGGAAACACCATATATTTT. The V gene is TRBV6-5, the J gene TRBJ1-3; 7 bases are shared with TRBD1. V shed 1 base, J shed 3 bases, and the junction held 6 bases outside the gene matches. CDR1 is MNHEY and CDR2 is SVGAGI in the germline V gene. The CDR3 covers 16 residues.

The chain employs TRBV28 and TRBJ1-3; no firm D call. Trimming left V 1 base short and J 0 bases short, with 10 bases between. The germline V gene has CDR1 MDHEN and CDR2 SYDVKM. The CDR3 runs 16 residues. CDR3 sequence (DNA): TGTGCCAGCAGTTTATTTTCAGGTAGCTCTGGAAACACCATATATTTT. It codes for CASSLFSGSSGNTIYF.

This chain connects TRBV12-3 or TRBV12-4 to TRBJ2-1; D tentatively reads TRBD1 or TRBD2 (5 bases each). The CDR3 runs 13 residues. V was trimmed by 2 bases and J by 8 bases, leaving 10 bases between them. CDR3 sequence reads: CASSLHGGDEQFF. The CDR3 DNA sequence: TGTGCCAGCAGTTTACATGGGGGTGATGAGCAGTTCTTC.

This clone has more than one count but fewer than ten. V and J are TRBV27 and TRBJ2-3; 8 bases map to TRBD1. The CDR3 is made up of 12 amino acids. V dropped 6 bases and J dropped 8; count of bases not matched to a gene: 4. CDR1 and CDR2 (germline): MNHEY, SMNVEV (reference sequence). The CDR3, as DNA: TGTGCCAGCAGACAGGGGGGAGGTACGCAGTATTTT. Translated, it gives CASRQGGGTQYF.